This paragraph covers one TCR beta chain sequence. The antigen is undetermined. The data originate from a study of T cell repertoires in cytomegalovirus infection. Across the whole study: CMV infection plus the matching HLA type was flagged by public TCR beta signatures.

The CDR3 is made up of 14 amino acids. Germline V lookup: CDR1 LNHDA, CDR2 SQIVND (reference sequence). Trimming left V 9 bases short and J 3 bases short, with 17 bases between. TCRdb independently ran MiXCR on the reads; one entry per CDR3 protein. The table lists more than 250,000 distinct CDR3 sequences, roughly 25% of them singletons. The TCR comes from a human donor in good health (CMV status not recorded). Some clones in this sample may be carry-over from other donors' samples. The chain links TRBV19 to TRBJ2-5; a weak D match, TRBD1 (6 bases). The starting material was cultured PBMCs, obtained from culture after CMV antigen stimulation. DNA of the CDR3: TGTGCCAGCCGGCCCGGACAGTCGAAAGAGACCCAGTACTTC. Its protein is CASRPGQSKETQYF.